Presented here are 21 T cell receptor beta chains from one specimen sequenced in a study of PD-1 blockade in mismatch repair-deficient tumors. Profiling relied on immunoSEQ multiplex PCR, and the TCRdb table lists in-frame clones only, not all of them. The repertoire consists of 75,000 to 85,000 clones, with roughly 80% occurring once and the leading ten covering roughly 2.6%. The sample was peripheral blood, taken 12 weeks after starting pembrolizumab. All receptors come from an adult with mismatch repair-deficient cancer.

The V and J genes are TRBV11-1 and TRBJ1-1; weak D call: TRBD1 (5 bases). Trimming removed 4 bases from V and 6 bases from J, with 9 bases in between. The CDR3 is 12 amino acids. Germline CDR1 reads SGHAT; CDR2 reads FQDESV (reference sequence). The CDR3 here is CASSWDAAEAFF. The CDR3 DNA sequence: TGTGCCAGCAGCTGGGACGCGGCTGAAGCTTTCTTT.

The genes are TRBV5-1 and TRBJ2-3; 10 bases align to TRBD2. Germline CDR1 and CDR2: SGHRS and YFSETQ. Trimming at V came to 1 base and at J to 1 base, leaving 3 bases not matched to a gene. The CDR3 has 16 amino acids. The DNA for the CDR3 is TGCGCCAGCAGCTTGAACCTAGCGGGAGGCACAGATACGCAGTATTTT. Protein sequence: CASSLNLAGGTDTQYF.

The DNA of the CDR3 is TGTGCCAGCATGAGCGGGAGGGGCACAGATACGCAGTATTTT. Protein: CASMSGRGTDTQYF. The chain employs TRBV9 and TRBJ2-3; 10 bases agree with TRBD2. In germline, CDR1 is SGDLS, CDR2 YYNGEE. The CDR3 runs to 14 residues. V shed 6 bases, J shed 1 base, and the junction held 2 bases outside the gene matches.

CDR3 sequence (DNA): TGTGCCAGCAGCCCGGGCTTTAACACTGAAGCTTTCTTT. Translation gives CASSPGFNTEAFF. This chain connects TRBV11-3 to TRBJ1-1; D call uncertain. Germline-derived CDR1 and CDR2 are SGHNT and YENEEA. This CDR3 is 13 amino acids long. Trimming took 5 bases from V and 2 from J, leaving 9 bases between them.

This clone was found a few times. The CDR3 bases are TGTGCCAGCAGCTCGACTTCGGGTGGAAACACCATATATTTT. Protein sequence: CASSSTSGGNTIYF. This chain uses TRBV11-2 with TRBJ1-3; no definite D call. V lost 4 bases to trimming and J lost 3 bases, with 10 bases between them. CDR3 size: 14 residues. Germline V gene data show CDR1 as SGHAT and CDR2 as FQNNGV. Together with reference TRBV11-2 and TRBJ1-3, the CDR3 gives the full variable domain: EAGVAQSPRYKIIEKRQSVAFWCNPISGHATLYWYQQILGQGPKLLIQFQNNGVVDDSQLPKDRFSAERLKGVDSTLKIQPAKLEDSAVYLCASSSTSGGNTIYFGEGSWLTVV.

The V and J genes are TRBV11-1 and TRBJ2-5; 8 bases are a match to TRBD1. CDR3 length: 13 amino acids. Germline V lookup: CDR1 SGHAT, CDR2 FQDESV (reference sequence). V was pared by 10 bases and J by 4 bases, with 8 bases of the junction left unmatched. In nucleotides, the CDR3 is TGTGCCACGGGCGGGACAGGAGGAGAGACCCAGTACTTC. Translated, it gives CATGGTGGETQYF.

This clone showed up just a few times. The genes are TRBV10-3 and TRBJ1-1; 10 bases map to TRBD1. V was pared by 10 bases and J by 1 base, with 15 bases of the junction left unmatched. Germline assignment: CDR1 ENHRY and CDR2 SYGVKD. The CDR3 spans 17 residues. The CDR3 coding sequence is TGTGCCACCCTATTCGACAGGGGGCGTTCTAGGAACACTGAAGCTTTCTTT. This encodes CATLFDRGRSRNTEAFF.

V gene TRBV7-3 combines with J gene TRBJ2-2; D might be TRBD1 or TRBD2, each matching 5 bases. Trimming took 8 bases from V and 0 from J, leaving 10 bases between them. This CDR3 contains 14 residues. The germline V gene encodes CDR1 SGHTA and CDR2 FQGTGA. CDR3 residues: CASRDRANTGELFF. DNA for the CDR3: TGTGCCAGCCGGGACCGAGCGAACACCGGGGAGCTGTTTTTT.

The chain carries TRBV14 and TRBJ2-7, with D hard to call. Trimming left V 0 bases short and J 2 bases short, with 14 bases between. Germline V gene lookup returns CDR1 SGHDN and CDR2 FVKESK. The CDR3 spans 16 residues. CDR3 sequence: CASSQDQGSRTYEQYF. The CDR3, as DNA: TGTGCCAGCAGCCAAGATCAAGGGTCTAGGACCTACGAGCAGTACTTC.

CDR3 residues: CAWSTTSYEQYF. As DNA, the CDR3 is TGTGCCTGGAGTACCACCTCCTACGAGCAGTACTTC. The chain joins TRBV30 to TRBJ2-7; D not certain. Germline V CDR1 and CDR2: GTSNPN, SVGIG (reference sequence). The CDR3 covers 12 residues. The germline V and J ends were trimmed by 2 bases and 0 bases, with 5 bases remaining between them.

The chain joins TRBV11-3 to TRBJ1-4; D may be TRBD1 (6 bases). CDR1 and CDR2 from the germline V gene are SGHNT and YENEEA. The CDR3 contains 16 residues. Trimming took 6 bases from V and 7 from J, leaving 21 bases between them. For the CDR3, the DNA is TGTGCCAGCAGTCCGGACGGGGGCCTGTCCGGTGAAAAACTGTTTTTT. It yields the protein CASSPDGGLSGEKLFF.

The J gene is TRBJ2-7, the V gene TRBV12-5; TRBD2 is a possible D gene (5 bases). Germline V gene lookup returns CDR1 LGHNT and CDR2 FRNRAP. The V and J ends lost 0 bases and 2 bases respectively, with 32 bases between them. The CDR3 covers 22 residues. Here the CDR3 reads CASGLVLGVGQVASSTAYEQYF. CDR3 DNA sequence: TGTGCTAGTGGTTTGGTACTAGGAGTCGGGCAGGTGGCTAGCTCGACCGCCTACGAGCAGTACTTC.

V is TRBV28 and J is TRBJ2-2, with D uncertain. Germline assignment: CDR1 MDHEN and CDR2 SYDVKM. The CDR3 is made up of 12 amino acids. V lost 4 bases and J 10 bases, leaving 10 bases between the germline ends. CDR3 coding DNA: TGTGCCAGCAGTTGGGGTCGGGTGGAGCTGTTTTTT. This sequence encodes CASSWGRVELFF.

The chain combines TRBV28 with TRBJ1-2, with TRBD1 matching 7 bases. Germline V gene sequence: CDR1 MDHEN, CDR2 SYDVKM. J lost 6 bases, V lost 7 bases, and 11 bases had no gene match. The CDR3 totals 14 residues. CDR3 sequence reads: CASIQQGRMDGYTF. CDR3 in DNA: TGTGCCAGCATCCAACAGGGGAGGATGGATGGCTACACCTTC.

This clone was counted once. This sample also contains other DNA sequences that code for the same CDR3. The rearrangement joins TRBV29-1 to TRBJ1-2, with TRBD1 matching 11 bases. Trimming took 3 bases from V and 8 from J; bases not matched to a gene: 8. The CDR3 is made up of 14 amino acids. The germline V gene encodes CDR1 SQVTM and CDR2 ANQGSEA. The CDR3 reads CSVDLTGTGGGYTF. CDR3 nucleotides: TGCAGCGTTGACCTGACAGGGACAGGGGGGGGCTACACCTTC.

This sequence joins TRBV7-3 and TRBJ2-1, with 11 bases aligning to TRBD2. The CDR3 spans 12 residues. Germline V CDR1 and CDR2: SGHTA, FQGTGA. Trimming at V came to 6 bases and at J to 15 bases, leaving 7 bases not matched to a gene. The CDR3 loop is CASSSTSGSVFF. The CDR3 coding sequence is TGTGCCAGCAGTTCAACTAGCGGGAGTGTGTTCTTC.

The chain is built from TRBV6-4 and TRBJ2-1; 7 bases are a match to TRBD2. V lost 10 bases and J lost 8; bases outside the gene matches: 17. This CDR3 spans 15 amino acids. Per the germline V gene, CDR1 is MRHNA and CDR2 is SNTAGT. The CDR3 is CATSKSAGEPDEQFF. As DNA, the CDR3 is TGTGCCACCTCAAAGTCGGCGGGGGAACCCGATGAGCAGTTCTTC.

This clone was detected once. The rearrangement joins TRBV9 to TRBJ2-3; perhaps TRBD1 as D (7 bases). V dropped 0 bases and J dropped 6 bases, with 11 bases sitting between them. CDR3 length: 14 amino acids. Germline-derived CDR1 and CDR2 are SGDLS and YYNGEE. CDR3 in DNA: TGTGCCAGCAGCGTAGGTCAGGGGGGTGATACGCAGTATTTT. Translation: CASSVGQGGDTQYF.

The V and J genes are TRBV7-2 and TRBJ2-2; D uncertain. This CDR3 region has 12 residues. Deletions cut 5 bases from V and 3 bases from J, with 4 bases between. Germline-derived CDR1 and CDR2 are SGHTA and FQGNSA. CDR3 nucleotides: TGTGCCAGCAGCCGGTACACCGGGGAGCTGTTTTTT. It translates to CASSRYTGELFF.

The V and J genes are TRBV27 and TRBJ2-1; 10 bases match TRBD2. The trim removed 0 bases at V and 2 bases at J, leaving 4 bases unmatched. Germline-derived CDR1 and CDR2 are MNHEY and SMNVEV (reference sequence). This CDR3 comprises 17 residues. The CDR3 nucleotides are TGTGCCAGCAGTTTATCCCTCGGGACTAGCGCCTACAATGAGCAGTTCTTC. It is translated as CASSLSLGTSAYNEQFF.

CDR3 sequence reads: CASSPGPRVTEAFF. The DNA of the CDR3 is TGTGCCAGCAGTCCCGGCCCCCGGGTCACTGAAGCTTTCTTT. The chain links TRBV6-5 to TRBJ1-1; D is uncertain. Looked up from germline, CDR1 is MNHEY and CDR2 is SVGAGI. The V gene lost 5 bases and the J gene lost 4 bases, with 14 bases spanning the gap. The CDR3 contains 14 residues.